The 5 T cell receptor beta chains in this list originate from one sample, sequenced in a study of cytomegalovirus exposure and HLA in healthy donors. Primers: 60 Vbeta forward and 13 Jbeta reverse. TCRdb keeps only in-frame clones here, not all; method: immunoSEQ multiplex PCR. The table has about 160,000 clones, 70% to 90% seen once. The source material was PBMCs. These receptor sequences come from a woman aged 18-29 years in good health and CMV-seronegative.

The chain combines TRBV5-1 with TRBJ2-5; TRBD2 is a possible D gene (5 bases). The germline gives CDR1 SGHRS, CDR2 YFSETQ. This CDR3 region has 15 residues. V gave up 1 base and J gave up 5 bases, with 15 bases separating them. CDR3: CASSLRTPWRETQYF. The CDR3 DNA sequence: TGCGCCAGCAGCTTGAGGACTCCCTGGAGGGAGACCCAGTACTTC.

V usage is TRBV6-4 and J usage is TRBJ1-6; no firm D call. V shed 5 bases and J shed 5 bases, with 7 bases lying between them. Germline values: CDR1 MRHNA, CDR2 SNTAGT. CDR3 length: 13 residues. The CDR3 region is CASSSEDNSPLHF. The CDR3 nucleotides read TGTGCCAGCAGTTCAGAGGATAATTCACCCCTCCACTTT.

In DNA, the CDR3 is TGTGCCAGCAGTTACCTGACTAGCTACGAGCAGTACTTC. It yields the protein CASSYLTSYEQYF. The gene calls are TRBV6-6 and TRBJ2-7, with D possibly being TRBD2 (6 bases). This CDR3 comprises 13 residues. With 2 bases removed from V and 3 bases from J, the gap between germline ends came to 8 bases. The germline V gene encodes CDR1 MNHNY and CDR2 SVGAGI (reference sequence).

The chain carries TRBV12-5 and TRBJ2-1, with a weak D call TRBD1 (6 bases). CDR3 length equals 20 residues. Trimming took off 1 base at V and 5 bases at J, with 27 bases between the two ends. Looked up from germline, CDR1 is LGHNT and CDR2 is FRNRAP. CDR3 residues: CASGLETKLIGGVRNNEQFF. In DNA, the CDR3 is TGTGCTAGTGGTTTGGAGACTAAACTAATAGGGGGTGTCCGTAACAATGAGCAGTTCTTC.

This rearrangement joins TRBV14 to TRBJ2-7; 7 positions match TRBD1. From germline, CDR1 is SGHDN and CDR2 FVKESK. The CDR3 spans 14 residues. V lost 2 bases and J lost 2; bases outside the gene matches: 3. The DNA of the CDR3 is TGTGCCAGCAGCCAACTGAGGGGGCCCTACGAGCAGTACTTC. As protein: CASSQLRGPYEQYF. Together with reference TRBV14 and TRBJ2-7, the CDR3 gives the full variable domain: EAGVTQFPSHSVIEKGQTVTLRCDPISGHDNLYWYRRVMGKEIKFLLHFVKESKQDESGMPNNRFLAERTGGTYSTLKVQPAELEDSGVYFCASSQLRGPYEQYFGPGTRLTVT.